The 21 T cell receptor beta chains presented below share a single source sample, sequenced in a study of cytomegalovirus exposure and HLA in healthy donors. Primers: 60 Vbeta forward and 13 Jbeta reverse. TCRdb's table, derived via immunoSEQ multiplex PCR, lists solely in-frame clones and lacks some. The table has around 150,000 clones, 76% seen once. Source material: PBMCs. These receptors all stem from a woman between 35 and 50 years old in good health and CMV-seronegative.

A single count supports this clone. The chain is built from TRBV6-1 and TRBJ2-5; TRBD2 matches 7 bases. CDR1 is MNHNS and CDR2 is SASEGT in the germline V gene. CDR3 length equals 16 residues. V lost 0 bases to trimming and J lost 5 bases; unmatched junction nucleotides: 9. The CDR3, as DNA: TGTGCCAGCAGTGAAGCGGGTGGCGGGAGTGGGGAGACCCAGTACTTC. It is translated as CASSEAGGGSGETQYF.

The chain carries TRBV13 and TRBJ2-7; D unclear. CDR1 PRHDT and CDR2 FYEKMQ come from the germline V gene (reference sequence). The CDR3 spans 14 residues. Between the trimmed V and J ends, which lost 0 bases and 5 bases, there was a span of 11 bases. The CDR3 protein is CASSLGRPAHEQYF. The CDR3 bases are TGTGCCAGCAGCTTAGGGCGGCCAGCCCACGAGCAGTACTTC.

This rearrangement joins TRBV29-1 to TRBJ1-1; D might be TRBD1 (6 bases). CDR1 SQVTM and CDR2 ANQGSEA come from the germline V gene. The CDR3 covers 19 residues. V was clipped by 5 bases and J by 0 bases, with 28 bases between them. For the CDR3, the DNA is TGCAGCGTTTCTCCTGCTTTCCTCAACAGGGAACCCATGAACACTGAAGCTTTCTTT. This sequence encodes CSVSPAFLNREPMNTEAFF.

The chain recombines TRBV19 with TRBJ1-6; tentative D call: TRBD1 (6 bases). Germline CDR1 LNHDA, CDR2 SQIVND (reference sequence). V dropped 6 bases and J dropped 8 bases, with 8 bases sitting between them. The CDR3 loop spans 12 amino acids. This CDR3 reads CASRQGDSPLHF. CDR3 DNA: TGTGCCAGTAGACAGGGCGATTCACCCCTCCACTTT.

The chain links TRBV6-1 to TRBJ2-7; 11 bases are shared with TRBD2. CDR1 is MNHNS, CDR2 SASEGT, per germline. The CDR3 contains 14 residues. V shed 6 bases, J shed 4 bases, and the junction held 5 bases outside the gene matches. Here the CDR3 DNA reads TGTGCCAGCAGCCTTACTAGCGGGAGATACGAGCAGTACTTC. Translating gives CASSLTSGRYEQYF.

This sequence joins TRBV5-1 and TRBJ2-5, with D maybe TRBD1 (5 bases). Trimming pared 1 base from V and 4 bases from J, leaving 11 bases between. Germline V CDR1 and CDR2: SGHRS, YFSETQ. The CDR3 has 14 amino acids. The CDR3 sequence: CASSLSQGPETQYF. CDR3 coding DNA: TGCGCCAGCAGCTTGAGTCAGGGTCCAGAGACCCAGTACTTC.

This chain uses TRBV15 with TRBJ1-1; D call uncertain. The V end lost 0 bases, the J end lost 11 bases, and 19 bases lay between the germline ends. The CDR3 extends over 15 amino acids. The germline V gene has CDR1 LNHNV and CDR2 YYDKDF (reference sequence). CDR3 bases: TGTGCCACCAGCAGAGATCAATCCATTACTGGAGTGGCTTTCTTT. Amino acid sequence: CATSRDQSITGVAFF.

The chain combines TRBV4-2 with TRBJ1-1; D remains ambiguous. Germline V gene data show CDR1 as LGHNA and CDR2 as YNFKEQ. V lost 0 bases and J 8 bases, leaving 7 bases between the germline ends. The CDR3 length is 12 residues. CDR3 coding DNA: TGTGCCAGCAGCCAAGATTCGGGGGAAGCTTTCTTT. Translating gives CASSQDSGEAFF.

The chain combines TRBV15 with TRBJ1-3; D uncertain. The V gene lost 0 bases and the J gene lost 0 bases, with 15 bases spanning the gap. The CDR3 extends over 18 amino acids. Germline CDR1 LNHNV, CDR2 YYDKDF (reference sequence). The CDR3: CATSRDALMRSSGNTIYF. The CDR3 DNA sequence: TGTGCCACCAGCAGAGACGCCCTCATGAGGAGCTCTGGAAACACCATATATTTT.

The chain uses TRBV5-1 and TRBJ2-1, with D perhaps matching TRBD1 (7 bases). The CDR3 has 16 residues. Trimming took 0 bases from V and 8 from J, leaving 18 bases between them. In germline, CDR1 is SGHRS, CDR2 YFSETQ. The CDR3 DNA sequence: TGCGCCAGCAGCTTGGCCTTGACAGGGAGGTCGGATGAGCAGTTCTTC. Its protein product is CASSLALTGRSDEQFF.

This sequence joins TRBV27 and TRBJ2-7, with 12 bases matching TRBD2. The CDR3 consists of 16 residues. V lost 9 bases to trimming and J lost 6 bases; unmatched junction nucleotides: 15. The V gene's germline CDR1 is MNHEY and CDR2 SMNVEV (reference sequence). This CDR3 reads CASKRTSGVVGLEQYF. CDR3 coding DNA: TGTGCCAGTAAGAGGACTAGCGGGGTTGTAGGGCTCGAGCAGTACTTC.

The chain recombines TRBV19 with TRBJ1-3; weak D call: TRBD1 (5 bases). Germline V gene data show CDR1 as LNHDA and CDR2 as SQIVND (reference sequence). Trimming shortened V by 4 bases and J by 2 bases, and 12 bases separated the two germline ends. There are 15 residues in the CDR3. In DNA form, the CDR3 reads TGTGCCAGTAGTAGGCCGGGGACTGCTGGAAACACCATATATTTT. Protein: CASSRPGTAGNTIYF.

This clone came up once. The chain joins TRBV29-1 to TRBJ1-2; D is possibly TRBD1 (6 bases). Germline-derived CDR1 and CDR2 are SQVTM and ANQGSEA. V lost 5 bases, J lost 0 bases, and 16 bases lay in between. The CDR3 loop spans 15 amino acids. The chain's CDR3 is CSVSRDTASNYGYTF. CDR3 nucleotide sequence: TGCAGCGTTTCACGGGACACCGCCTCTAACTATGGCTACACCTTC.

The chain uses TRBV5-4 and TRBJ1-2; D unclear. The CDR3 runs 15 residues. V was cut by 4 bases and J by 5 bases, with 18 bases left in between. The germline V gene encodes CDR1 SGHNT and CDR2 YYREEE (reference sequence). The CDR3 is CASSHYTGLQYGYTF. The CDR3 DNA sequence: TGTGCCAGCAGCCACTACACTGGACTTCAATATGGCTACACCTTC.

This chain links TRBV29-1 with TRBJ2-5; 10 bases align to TRBD2. The CDR3 covers 13 residues. CDR1 and CDR2 from the germline V gene are SQVTM and ANQGSEA. Trimming cost V 4 bases and J 5 bases; bases outside gene matches: 4. CDR3 in amino acids: CSVATSGEETQYF. The CDR3, as DNA: TGCAGCGTTGCCACTAGCGGGGAGGAGACCCAGTACTTC.

The chain recombines TRBV15 with TRBJ1-4, with 10 bases fitting TRBD1. Per germline, CDR1 LNHNV and CDR2 YYDKDF (reference sequence). The CDR3 length is 16 residues. V was pared by 3 bases and J by 10 bases, with 11 bases of the junction left unmatched. The CDR3 region is CATSRPGQGTESKLFF. In nucleotides, the CDR3 is TGTGCCACCAGCAGGCCGGGACAGGGGACAGAATCAAAACTGTTTTTT.

This clone was seen a single time. The rearrangement links TRBV19 to TRBJ2-7; 7 nucleotides agree with TRBD1. This CDR3 spans 14 amino acids. The V gene end was trimmed by 6 bases and the J gene end by 2 bases; junction bases not matched to a gene: 7. CDR1 is LNHDA, CDR2 SQIVND, per germline (reference sequence). The CDR3 nucleotides are TGTGCCAGTAGAGAACAGGGGAGCACCTACGAGCAGTACTTC. Amino acids: CASREQGSTYEQYF.

The V and J genes are TRBV20-1 and TRBJ1-6; the D is unclear. Per the germline V gene, CDR1 is DFQATT and CDR2 is SNEGSKA (reference sequence). The CDR3 has 9 amino acids. The V end lost 7 bases, the J end lost 12 bases, and 7 bases lay between the germline ends. The CDR3 bases are TGCAGTGGGGGAGGACCCCTCCACTTT. It translates to CSGGGPLHF.

This clone has more than one count but fewer than ten. The rearrangement joins TRBV5-4 to TRBJ2-1, with 7 positions matching TRBD2. The V segment lost 2 bases and the J segment 8 bases; nucleotides outside the gene matches: 4. CDR3 length equals 13 residues. Germline V gene data show CDR1 as SGHNT and CDR2 as YYREEE (reference sequence). CDR3 amino acids: CASSFLLADEQFF. CDR3 nucleotides: TGTGCCAGCAGCTTCCTCCTAGCGGATGAGCAGTTCTTC.

The rearrangement links TRBV5-8 to TRBJ2-1, with 8 bases fitting TRBD2. Per the germline V gene, CDR1 is SGHTS and CDR2 is YDEGEE. This CDR3 is built from 17 residues. V lost 7 bases and J lost 0; bases outside the gene matches: 12. CDR3 nucleotides: TGTGCCAGCGCCCGACCGGAGCGGGAGAGCTCCTACAATGAGCAGTTCTTC. The encoded protein is CASARPERESSYNEQFF.

The rearrangement joins TRBV6-5 to TRBJ1-3, with no clear D. Germline V gene lookup returns CDR1 MNHEY and CDR2 SVGAGI. V shed 0 bases and J shed 0 bases, with 9 bases lying between them. This CDR3 comprises 16 residues. The CDR3 coding sequence is TGTGCCAGCAGTTACTCGATTGCAGTCTCTGGAAACACCATATATTTT. Translation: CASSYSIAVSGNTIYF.